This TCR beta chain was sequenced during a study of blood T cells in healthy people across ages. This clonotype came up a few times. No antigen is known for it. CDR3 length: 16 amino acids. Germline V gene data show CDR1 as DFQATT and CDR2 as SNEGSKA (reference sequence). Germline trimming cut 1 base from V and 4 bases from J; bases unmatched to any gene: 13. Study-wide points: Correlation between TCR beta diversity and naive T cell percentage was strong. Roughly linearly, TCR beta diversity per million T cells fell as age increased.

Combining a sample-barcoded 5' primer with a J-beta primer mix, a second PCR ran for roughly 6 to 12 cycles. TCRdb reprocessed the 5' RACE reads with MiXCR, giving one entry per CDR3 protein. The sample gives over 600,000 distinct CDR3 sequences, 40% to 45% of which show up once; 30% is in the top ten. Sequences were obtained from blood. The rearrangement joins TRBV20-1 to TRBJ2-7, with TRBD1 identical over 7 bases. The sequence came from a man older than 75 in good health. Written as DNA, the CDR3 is TGCAGTGCTAGAGGAAGGGGGCGAATCGGTATATACGAGCAGTACTTC. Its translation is CSARGRGRIGIYEQYF.